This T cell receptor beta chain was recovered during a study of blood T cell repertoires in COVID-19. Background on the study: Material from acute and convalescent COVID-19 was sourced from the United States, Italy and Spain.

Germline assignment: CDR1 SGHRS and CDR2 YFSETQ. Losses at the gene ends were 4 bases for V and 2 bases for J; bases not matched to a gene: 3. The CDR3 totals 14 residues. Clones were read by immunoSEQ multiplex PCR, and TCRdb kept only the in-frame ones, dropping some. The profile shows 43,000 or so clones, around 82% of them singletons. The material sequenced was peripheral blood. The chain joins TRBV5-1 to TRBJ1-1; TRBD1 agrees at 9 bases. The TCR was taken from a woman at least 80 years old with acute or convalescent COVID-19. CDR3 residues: CASSRTGGNTEAFF. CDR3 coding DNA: TGCGCCAGCAGCAGAACAGGGGGCAACACTGAAGCTTTCTTT.